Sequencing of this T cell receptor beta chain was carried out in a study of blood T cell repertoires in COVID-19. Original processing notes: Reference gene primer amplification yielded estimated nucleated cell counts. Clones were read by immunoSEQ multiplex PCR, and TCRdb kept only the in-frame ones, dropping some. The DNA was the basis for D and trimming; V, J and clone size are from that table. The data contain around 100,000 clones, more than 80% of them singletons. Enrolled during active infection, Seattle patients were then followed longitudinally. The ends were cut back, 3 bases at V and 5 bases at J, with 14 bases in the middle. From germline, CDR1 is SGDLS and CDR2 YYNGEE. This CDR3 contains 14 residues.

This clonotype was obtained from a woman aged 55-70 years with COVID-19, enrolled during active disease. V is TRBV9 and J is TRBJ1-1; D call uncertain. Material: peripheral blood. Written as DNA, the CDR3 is TGTGCCAGCAGCGAGACTAGCGCGTGGACTGAAGCTTTCTTT. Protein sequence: CASSETSAWTEAFF. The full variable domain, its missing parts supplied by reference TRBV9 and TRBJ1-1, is DSGVTQTPKHLITATGQRVTLRCSPRSGDLSVYWYQQSLDQGLQFLIQYYNGEERAKGNILERFSAQQFPDLHSELNLSSLELGDSALYFCASSETSAWTEAFFGQGTRLTVV.